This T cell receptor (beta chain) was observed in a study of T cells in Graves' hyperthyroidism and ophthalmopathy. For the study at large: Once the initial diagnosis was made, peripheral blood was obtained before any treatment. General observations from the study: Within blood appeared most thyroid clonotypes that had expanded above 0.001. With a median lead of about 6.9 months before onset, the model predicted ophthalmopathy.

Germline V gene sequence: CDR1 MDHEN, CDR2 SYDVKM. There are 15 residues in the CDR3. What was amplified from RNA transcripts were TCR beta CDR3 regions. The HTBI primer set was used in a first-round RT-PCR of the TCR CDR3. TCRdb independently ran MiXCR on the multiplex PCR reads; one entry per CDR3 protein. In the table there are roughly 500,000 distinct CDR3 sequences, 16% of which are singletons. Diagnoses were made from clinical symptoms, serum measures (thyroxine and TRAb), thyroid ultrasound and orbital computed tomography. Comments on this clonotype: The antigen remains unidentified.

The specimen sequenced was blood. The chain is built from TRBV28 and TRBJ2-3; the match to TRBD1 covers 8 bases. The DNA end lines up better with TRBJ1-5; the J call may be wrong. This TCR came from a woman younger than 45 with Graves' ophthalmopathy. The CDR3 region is CASSSRGRMTDTQHF. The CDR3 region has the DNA TGTGCCAGCAGTTCCAGGGGGCGAATGACAGATACGCAGCATTTT.